This T cell receptor beta chain was retrieved from a study of shared clonotypes between healthy human individuals. Study findings and constraints: Generally, estimated richness proved larger in naive subsets than it did in memory subsets. Sequencing depth was a factor that was expected to affect clonotype sharing among donors.

Of note for this clone: Its specificity is not known.

It was CD45RO-negative cells, positively selected for CCR7, that made up naive CD8 cells, with terminally differentiated effector memory CD45RA+ cells excluded. This CDR3 region has 15 residues. Germline V gives CDR1 MDHEN, CDR2 SYDVKM. Germline trimming cut 6 bases from V and 1 base from J; bases unmatched to any gene: 7. TCRdb's copy holds only in-frame clones and misses some; the assay was immunoSEQ multiplex PCR. The sample contains roughly 2 million clones, approximately 94% of which appear only once. This chain links TRBV28 with TRBJ1-1, with 8 bases lining up with TRBD1. The receptor's source is a man younger than 30 in good health. Sequencing was performed on naive CD8+ T cells sorted from blood. Here the CDR3 reads CASSLQGAANTEAFF. For the CDR3, the DNA is TGTGCCAGCAGCCTTCAGGGGGCCGCGAACACTGAAGCTTTCTTT.